There are many counts of the clone carrying this T cell receptor (beta chain). The data belong to a study of neurological immune-mediated disorders. The CDR3 length is 19 residues. Trimming left V 6 bases short and J 3 bases short, with 30 bases between. Germline V gene sequence: CDR1 ENHRY, CDR2 SYGVKD. Unsorted libraries used 2 million PBMCs kept at -80 degrees C. Using its own MiXCR run on the 5' RACE reads, TCRdb lists one record per CDR3 protein. Altogether over 35,000 distinct CDR3 sequences are present, 3.8% being singletons, with the ten largest covering roughly 2%. Sequenced sample: PBMCs. The receptor's source is a man aged 25 to 45 with multiple sclerosis. The chain employs TRBV10-3 and TRBJ2-7, with D tentatively TRBD1 (6 bases). The CDR3 coding sequence is TGTGCCATCAGGGGTGATGGTCTTACAGGGCCCTCTTCCATCTACGAGCAGTACTTC. It is translated as CAIRGDGLTGPSSIYEQYF.